The rows below give T cell receptor beta chains drawn from one sample of a study of cytomegalovirus exposure and HLA in healthy donors. Method: immunoSEQ multiplex PCR; TCRdb's copy keeps in-frame clones and lacks some. This sample yields fewer than 90,000 clones, of which about 80% are seen a single time; around 9.1% belongs to the top ten. Sequenced: PBMCs. The receptors come from a man aged 25 to 45 in good health and CMV-seropositive. CDR3s include the opening cysteine and the closing phenylalanine or tryptophan. Fields, in order: V gene, clone size, J gene, D gene, CDR3 protein, CDR3 DNA. The D gene is left open where the match is weak. For some rows the clone size is stated as once, few or many, or as a class when expanded; others skip it.

>TRBV5-1|-|TRBJ2-3|TRBD1
CASSQDRGPATDTQYF
TGCGCCAGCAGCCAGGACAGGGGACCAGCCACAGATACGCAGTATTTT
>TRBV4-3|-|TRBJ2-5|TRBD2
CASSQDPGLAGGGETQYF
TGCGCCAGCAGCCAAGACCCGGGACTAGCGGGGGGTGGAGAGACCCAGTACTTC
>TRBV18|few|TRBJ2-5|-
CASSLRTTQETQYF
TGTGCCAGCTCACTCCGGACAACCCAAGAGACCCAGTACTTC
>TRBV28|-|TRBJ1-5|TRBD1
CASSVSGQGNQPQHF
TGTGCCAGCAGTGTCTCGGGACAGGGCAATCAGCCCCAGCATTTT
>TRBV30|-|TRBJ2-5|-
CAWRQGGRNQETQYF
TGTGCCTGGAGGCAGGGAGGAAGAAACCAAGAGACCCAGTACTTC
>TRBV29-1|few|TRBJ2-7|TRBD2
CSVGSGTSLYEQYF
TGCAGCGTTGGCTCCGGGACTAGCCTTTACGAGCAGTACTTC
>TRBV5-5|-|TRBJ2-5|TRBD1
CASRHSTGVQETQYF
TGTGCCAGCAGGCACTCCACAGGGGTCCAAGAGACCCAGTACTTC
>TRBV10-2|-|TRBJ1-2|-
CASSATGDYGYTF
TGCGCCAGCAGCGCTACGGGGGACTATGGCTACACCTTC
>TRBV19|-|TRBJ1-2|-
CASSRGGYTF
TGTGCCAGTTCGAGAGGAGGCTACACCTTC
>TRBV10-3|-|TRBJ2-5|TRBD2
CAISESGASGETQYF
TGTGCCATCAGTGAGTCGGGTGCTAGCGGGGAGACCCAGTACTTC
>TRBV7-3|-|TRBJ1-2|-
CASSLKGEVSYTF
TGTGCCAGCAGCTTAAAGGGGGAAGTGAGCTACACCTTC
>TRBV5-3|-|TRBJ1-4|-
CARSFAGRCEKLFF
TGTGCCAGAAGCTTCGCAGGGAGGTGTGAAAAACTGTTTTTT
>TRBV7-6|-|TRBJ2-1|-
CASSLVDSSYNEQFF
TGTGCCAGCAGCTTAGTAGACAGTTCCTACAATGAGCAGTTCTTC
>TRBV6-6|-|TRBJ2-7|-
CASRPPMGGRAAEQYF
TGTGCCAGCAGGCCGCCCATGGGGGGGCGAGCCGCGGAGCAGTACTTC
>TRBV6-6|-|TRBJ1-2|TRBD1
CASRKTGQGSGYTF
TGTGCCAGCAGGAAAACGGGACAGGGTAGTGGCTACACCTTC
>TRBV7-9|few|TRBJ1-6|TRBD1
CSSSPRQGDYNSPLHF
TGTTCCAGCAGCCCCAGACAGGGAGACTATAATTCACCCCTCCACTTT
>TRBV28|-|TRBJ2-1|-
CASSFPGAYNEQFF
TGTGCCAGCAGTTTCCCCGGGGCCTACAATGAGCAGTTCTTC
>TRBV4-1|few|TRBJ1-1|-
CASSQDHRGNTEAFF
TGCGCCAGCAGCCAAGATCATAGGGGAAACACTGAAGCTTTCTTT
>TRBV19|-|TRBJ1-2|-
CASSIVGAAYGYTF
TGTGCCAGTAGTATAGTGGGGGCTGCCTATGGCTACACCTTC
>TRBV9|-|TRBJ2-3|TRBD1
CASSVEPGQGADTQYF
TGTGCCAGCAGCGTAGAGCCGGGACAGGGAGCAGATACGCAGTATTTT
>TRBV7-9|once|TRBJ1-1|-
CASSLPPTVPLNTEAFF
TGTGCCAGCAGCCTTCCCCCCACAGTGCCTTTGAACACTGAAGCTTTCTTT
>TRBV7-9|-|TRBJ1-3|-
CASSNPRLGNTIYF
TGTGCCAGCAGCAATCCTCGTCTGGGAAACACCATATATTTT
>TRBV27|-|TRBJ2-7|TRBD1
CASSLTGVSYEQYF
TGTGCCAGCAGTTTAACAGGGGTCTCCTACGAGCAGTACTTC
>TRBV5-1|-|TRBJ2-7|TRBD1
CASSMDRGGYEQYF
TGCGCCAGCAGCATGGACAGGGGGGGTTACGAGCAGTACTTC
>TRBV7-8|-|TRBJ2-2|-
CASSLDRGLVSGELFF
TGTGCCAGCAGCTTAGATCGAGGGCTAGTGTCCGGGGAGCTGTTTTTT
>TRBV27|-|TRBJ2-1|TRBD1
CASSFLGQGASYNEQFF
TGTGCCAGCAGTTTCCTCGGACAGGGGGCTTCGTACAATGAGCAGTTCTTC
>TRBV5-1|few|TRBJ1-1|-
CASSSTLNTEAFF
TGCGCCAGCAGCTCTACTTTGAACACTGAAGCTTTCTTT
>TRBV6-6|-|TRBJ1-4|-
CASSGFNSGEKLFF
TGTGCCAGCAGTGGGTTTAACTCAGGTGAAAAACTGTTTTTT
>TRBV27|-|TRBJ2-1|TRBD1
CASSLIPGGPSSYNEQFF
TGTGCCAGCAGTTTGATTCCAGGGGGCCCTTCCTCCTACAATGAGCAGTTCTTC
>TRBV7-3|once|TRBJ2-1|-
CASSLSPGEGNEQFF
TGTGCCAGCAGCTTAAGTCCAGGGGAGGGCAATGAGCAGTTCTTC
>TRBV5-1|-|TRBJ2-1|TRBD2
CASSFGTNNEQFF
TGCGCCAGCAGCTTCGGGACTAACAATGAGCAGTTCTTC
>TRBV7-8|-|TRBJ1-2|-
CASSLGDLRSTF
TGTGCCAGCAGCTTAGGCGACCTGAGGAGCACCTTC
>TRBV5-1|-|TRBJ2-5|TRBD1
CASSPGQGQETQYF
TGCGCCAGCAGCCCAGGACAGGGCCAAGAGACCCAGTACTTC
>TRBV30|-|TRBJ1-1|-
CAWTAGAMTEAFF
TGTGCCTGGACGGCAGGGGCAATGACTGAAGCTTTCTTT
>TRBV7-9|-|TRBJ1-1|-
CSSSLPPRDTEAFF
TGTTCCAGCAGCTTGCCCCCGCGTGACACTGAAGCTTTCTTT
>TRBV30|-|TRBJ1-5|-
CAWSQGGASDISNQPQHF
TGTGCCTGGAGTCAAGGGGGGGCTTCAGATATTTCCAATCAGCCCCAGCATTTT
>TRBV27|-|TRBJ1-6|TRBD1
CASSFIPGGGGSPLHF
TGTGCCAGCAGTTTTATTCCAGGGGGCGGGGGATCACCCCTCCACTTT
>TRBV28|-|TRBJ2-3|TRBD2
CASRFWSSGGSTDTQYF
TGTGCCAGCCGTTTCTGGTCTAGCGGGGGGTCCACAGATACGCAGTATTTT
>TRBV15|-|TRBJ1-4|-
CATSRSPGATNEKLFF
TGTGCCACCAGCAGATCGCCGGGGGCAACTAATGAAAAACTGTTTTTT
>TRBV7-2|-|TRBJ2-5|TRBD1
CASSFRGGRETQYF
TGTGCCAGCAGCTTCCGAGGGGGCCGGGAGACCCAGTACTTC
>TRBV29-1|-|TRBJ2-3|-
CSVGPGTSTDTQYF
TGCAGCGTTGGACCAGGGACTAGCACAGATACGCAGTATTTT
>TRBV7-9|-|TRBJ1-3|-
CASSSGNSGNTIYF
TGTGCCAGCAGCTCAGGGAACTCTGGAAACACCATATATTTT
>TRBV2|-|TRBJ2-5|TRBD2
CASQVTGGGTQYF
TGTGCCAGCCAGGTTACCGGGGGGGGGACCCAGTACTTC
>TRBV6-4|once|TRBJ1-5|TRBD1
CASSPSTGAAGQPQHF
TGTGCCAGCAGTCCCTCGACAGGGGCCGCGGGACAGCCCCAGCATTTT
>TRBV4-2|-|TRBJ1-5|TRBD1
CASSQEDRALVEPQHF
TGTGCCAGCAGCCAAGAAGACAGGGCCCTTGTGGAGCCCCAGCATTTT
>TRBV7-9|-|TRBJ2-1|-
CASSSRLPPSLYNEQFF
TGTGCCAGCAGCTCCCGACTACCCCCATCCCTTTACAATGAGCAGTTCTTC
>TRBV2|-|TRBJ1-2|-
CASSVDRTNYGYTF
TGTGCCAGCAGTGTAGACAGGACCAACTATGGCTACACCTTC
>TRBV5-1|-|TRBJ2-1|TRBD1
CASSLGGTGTGAVNEQFF
TGCGCCAGCAGCTTGGGGGGGACCGGGACAGGGGCGGTCAATGAGCAGTTCTTC
>TRBV25-1|few|TRBJ1-1|-
CASSEQENTEAFF
TGTGCCAGCAGTGAACAGGAGAACACTGAAGCTTTCTTT
>TRBV30|-|TRBJ1-5|TRBD1
CAWGQGPGGPQHF
TGTGCCTGGGGACAGGGGCCAGGGGGGCCCCAGCATTTT
>TRBV9|-|TRBJ2-1|-
CASSNARAGSSYNEQFF
TGTGCCAGCAGCAACGCGAGGGCCGGTAGCTCCTACAATGAGCAGTTCTTC
>TRBV7-9|once|TRBJ1-1|TRBD1
CASSAGTGQNTEAFF
TGTGCCAGCAGCGCCGGGACAGGGCAAAACACTGAAGCTTTCTTT
>TRBV5-1|-|TRBJ1-2|TRBD1
CASSLEDRGGGYTF
TGCGCCAGCAGCTTGGAGGACAGGGGTGGCGGCTACACCTTC
>TRBV27|once|TRBJ2-3|TRBD2
CASSLPSGGAWTGTQYF
TGTGCCAGCAGTTTGCCTAGCGGGGGGGCTTGGACCGGTACGCAGTATTTT
>TRBV7-2|-|TRBJ2-2|-
CASSTTGMGTGELFF
TGTGCCAGCAGCACCACAGGGATGGGCACCGGGGAGCTGTTTTTT
>TRBV5-1|-|TRBJ1-5|-
CASSLAGDRQPQHF
TGCGCCAGCAGCTTGGCGGGGGATCGCCAGCCCCAGCATTTT